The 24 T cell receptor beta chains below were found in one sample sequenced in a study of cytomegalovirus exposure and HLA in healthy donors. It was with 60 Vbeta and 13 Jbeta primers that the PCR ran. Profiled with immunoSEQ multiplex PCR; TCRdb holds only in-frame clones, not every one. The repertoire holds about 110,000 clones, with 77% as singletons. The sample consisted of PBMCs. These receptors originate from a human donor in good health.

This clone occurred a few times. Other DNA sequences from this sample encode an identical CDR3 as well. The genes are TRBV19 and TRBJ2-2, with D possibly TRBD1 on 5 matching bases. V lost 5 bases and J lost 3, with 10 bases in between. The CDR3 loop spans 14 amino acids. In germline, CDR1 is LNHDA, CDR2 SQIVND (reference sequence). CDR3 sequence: CASSLQGYTGELFF. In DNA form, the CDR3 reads TGTGCCAGTAGTTTGCAGGGTTACACCGGGGAGCTGTTTTTT.

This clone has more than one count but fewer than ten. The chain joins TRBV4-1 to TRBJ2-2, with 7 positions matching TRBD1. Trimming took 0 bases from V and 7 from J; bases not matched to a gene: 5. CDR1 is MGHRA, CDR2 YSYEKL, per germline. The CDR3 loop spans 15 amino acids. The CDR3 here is CASSQEVGGGGELFF. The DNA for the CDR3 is TGCGCCAGCAGCCAAGAAGTAGGGGGCGGCGGGGAGCTGTTTTTT.

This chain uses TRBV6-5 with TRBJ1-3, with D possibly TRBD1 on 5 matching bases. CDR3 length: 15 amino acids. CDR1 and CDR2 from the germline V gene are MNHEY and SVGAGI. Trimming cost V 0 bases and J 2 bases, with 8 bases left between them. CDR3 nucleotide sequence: TGTGCCAGCAGTTACTCGACAGAAACTGGAAACACCATATATTTT. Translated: CASSYSTETGNTIYF.

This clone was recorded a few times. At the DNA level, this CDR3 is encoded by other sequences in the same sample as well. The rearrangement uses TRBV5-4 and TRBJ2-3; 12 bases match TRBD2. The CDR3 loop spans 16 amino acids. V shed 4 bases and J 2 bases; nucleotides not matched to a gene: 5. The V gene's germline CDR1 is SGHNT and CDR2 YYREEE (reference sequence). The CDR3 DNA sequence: TGTGCCAGCAGCCCTCTAGCGGGAGGGGCCACAGATACGCAGTATTTT. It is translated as CASSPLAGGATDTQYF. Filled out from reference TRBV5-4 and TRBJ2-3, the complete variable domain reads ETGVTQSPTHLIKTRGQQVTLRCSSQSGHNTVSWYQQALGQGPQFIFQYYREEENGRGNFPPRFSGLQFPNYSSELNVNALELDDSALYLCASSPLAGGATDTQYFGPGTRLTVL.

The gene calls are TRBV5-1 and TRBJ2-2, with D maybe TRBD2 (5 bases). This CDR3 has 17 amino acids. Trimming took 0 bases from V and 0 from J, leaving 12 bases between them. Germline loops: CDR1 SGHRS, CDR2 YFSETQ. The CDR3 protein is CASSLDEGRANTGELFF. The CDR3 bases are TGCGCCAGCAGCTTGGATGAGGGCCGGGCGAACACCGGGGAGCTGTTTTTT.

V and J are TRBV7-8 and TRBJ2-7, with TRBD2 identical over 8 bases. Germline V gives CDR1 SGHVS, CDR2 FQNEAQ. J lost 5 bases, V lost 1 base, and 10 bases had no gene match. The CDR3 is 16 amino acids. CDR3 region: CASSLVAAGGVNEQYF. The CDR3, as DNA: TGTGCCAGCAGCTTAGTAGCTGCGGGAGGTGTAAACGAGCAGTACTTC.

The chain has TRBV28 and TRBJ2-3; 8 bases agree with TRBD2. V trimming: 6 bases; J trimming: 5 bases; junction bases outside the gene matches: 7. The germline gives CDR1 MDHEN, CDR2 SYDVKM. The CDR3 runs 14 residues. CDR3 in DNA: TGTGCCAGCAGCCCCAGCGGGGGCGGAGATACGCAGTATTTT. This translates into CASSPSGGGDTQYF.

The CDR3 DNA follows: TGTGCCAGCAGCTCTCGAGCGGGAGTAGTCTATGAGCAGTTCTTC. This encodes CASSSRAGVVYEQFF. The chain joins TRBV7-6 to TRBJ2-1; 8 positions match TRBD2. CDR3 size: 15 residues. Germline assignment: CDR1 SGHVS and CDR2 FNYEAQ. V was pared by 4 bases and J by 8 bases, with 10 bases of the junction left unmatched.

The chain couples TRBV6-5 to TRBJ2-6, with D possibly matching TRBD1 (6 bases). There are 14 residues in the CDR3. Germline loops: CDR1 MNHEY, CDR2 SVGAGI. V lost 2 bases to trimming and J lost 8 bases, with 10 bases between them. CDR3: CASSYAGVPNVLTF. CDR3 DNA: TGTGCCAGCAGTTACGCAGGGGTGCCCAACGTCCTGACTTTC.

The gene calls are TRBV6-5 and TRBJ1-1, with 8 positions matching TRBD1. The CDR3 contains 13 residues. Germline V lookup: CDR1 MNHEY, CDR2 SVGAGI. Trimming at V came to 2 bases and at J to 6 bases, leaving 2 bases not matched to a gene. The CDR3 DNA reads TGTGCCAGCAGTTACGGGACAGGTTCTGAAGCTTTCTTT. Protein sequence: CASSYGTGSEAFF.

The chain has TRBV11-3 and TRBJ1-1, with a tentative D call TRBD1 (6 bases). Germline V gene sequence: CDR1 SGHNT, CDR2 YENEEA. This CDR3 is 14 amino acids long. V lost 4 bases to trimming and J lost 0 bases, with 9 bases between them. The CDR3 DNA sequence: TGTGCCAGCAGCTCCGACAGGCTGAACACTGAAGCTTTCTTT. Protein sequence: CASSSDRLNTEAFF.

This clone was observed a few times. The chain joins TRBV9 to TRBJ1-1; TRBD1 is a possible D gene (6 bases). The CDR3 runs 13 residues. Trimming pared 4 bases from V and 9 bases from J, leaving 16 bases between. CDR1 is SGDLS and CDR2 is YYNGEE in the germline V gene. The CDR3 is CASSPIWDTKAFF. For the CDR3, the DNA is TGTGCCAGCAGCCCTATATGGGACACCAAAGCTTTCTTT.

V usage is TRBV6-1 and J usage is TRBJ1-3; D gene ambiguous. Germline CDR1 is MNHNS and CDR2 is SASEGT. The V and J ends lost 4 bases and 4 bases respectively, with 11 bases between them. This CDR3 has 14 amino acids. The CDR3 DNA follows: TGTGCCAGCAGTGTAGACTCAGCAGGAAACACCATATATTTT. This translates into CASSVDSAGNTIYF.

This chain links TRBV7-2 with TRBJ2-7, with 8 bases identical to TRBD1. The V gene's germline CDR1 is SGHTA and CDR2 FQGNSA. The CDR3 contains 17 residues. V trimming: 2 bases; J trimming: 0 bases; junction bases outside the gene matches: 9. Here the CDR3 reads CASSLLLPGQASYEQYF. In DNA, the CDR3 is TGTGCCAGCAGCTTATTGCTCCCGGGACAGGCCTCCTACGAGCAGTACTTC.

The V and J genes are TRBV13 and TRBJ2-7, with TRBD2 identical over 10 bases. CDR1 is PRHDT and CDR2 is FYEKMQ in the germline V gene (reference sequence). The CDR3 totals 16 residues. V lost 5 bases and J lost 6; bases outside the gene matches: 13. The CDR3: CASSLTPGLASGEQYF. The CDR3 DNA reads TGTGCCAGCAGCCTCACGCCGGGACTAGCGTCGGGCGAGCAGTACTTC.

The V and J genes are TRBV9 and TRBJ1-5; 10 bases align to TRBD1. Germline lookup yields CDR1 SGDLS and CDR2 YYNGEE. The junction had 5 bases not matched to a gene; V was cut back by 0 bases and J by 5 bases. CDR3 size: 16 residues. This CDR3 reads CASSVGQGADDQPQHF. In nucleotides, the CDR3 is TGTGCCAGCAGCGTAGGACAGGGGGCCGACGATCAGCCCCAGCATTTT. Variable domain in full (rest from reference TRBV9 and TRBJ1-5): DSGVTQTPKHLITATGQRVTLRCSPRSGDLSVYWYQQSLDQGLQFLIQYYNGEERAKGNILERFSAQQFPDLHSELNLSSLELGDSALYFCASSVGQGADDQPQHFGDGTRLSIL.

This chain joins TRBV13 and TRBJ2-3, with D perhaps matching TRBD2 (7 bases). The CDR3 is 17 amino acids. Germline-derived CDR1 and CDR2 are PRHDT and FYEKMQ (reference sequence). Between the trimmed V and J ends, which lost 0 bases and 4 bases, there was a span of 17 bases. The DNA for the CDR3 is TGTGCCAGCAGCTTAGGCCGCGGGGGCAGTACCGCAGATACGCAGTATTTT. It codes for CASSLGRGGSTADTQYF.

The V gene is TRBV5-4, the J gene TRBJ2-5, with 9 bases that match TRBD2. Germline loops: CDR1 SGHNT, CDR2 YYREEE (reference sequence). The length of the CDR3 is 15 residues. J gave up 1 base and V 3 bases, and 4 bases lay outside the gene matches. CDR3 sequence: CASSSRREGQETQYF. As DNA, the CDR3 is TGTGCCAGCAGCTCTAGGCGGGAGGGCCAAGAGACCCAGTACTTC.

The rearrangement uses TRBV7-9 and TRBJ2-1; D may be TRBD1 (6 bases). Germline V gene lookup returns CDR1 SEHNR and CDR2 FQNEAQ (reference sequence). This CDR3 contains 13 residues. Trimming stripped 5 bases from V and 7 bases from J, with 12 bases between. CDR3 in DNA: TGTGCCAGCAGCAAAAGCACAGGGAATGAGCAGTTCTTC. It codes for CASSKSTGNEQFF.

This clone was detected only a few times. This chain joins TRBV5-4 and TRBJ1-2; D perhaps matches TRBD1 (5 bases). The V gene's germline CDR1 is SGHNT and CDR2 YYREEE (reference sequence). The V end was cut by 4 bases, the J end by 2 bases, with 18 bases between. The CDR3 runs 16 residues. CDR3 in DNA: TGTGCCAGCAGCCAATTGTCCGAGGGACTCAACTATGGCTACACCTTC. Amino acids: CASSQLSEGLNYGYTF.

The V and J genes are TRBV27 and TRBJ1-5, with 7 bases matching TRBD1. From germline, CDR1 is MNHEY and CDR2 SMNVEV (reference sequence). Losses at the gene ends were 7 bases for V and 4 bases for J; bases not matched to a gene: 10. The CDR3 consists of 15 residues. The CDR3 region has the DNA TGTGCCAGCAAGCCACTGGGACAGAGAAATCAGCCCCAGCATTTT. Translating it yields CASKPLGQRNQPQHF.

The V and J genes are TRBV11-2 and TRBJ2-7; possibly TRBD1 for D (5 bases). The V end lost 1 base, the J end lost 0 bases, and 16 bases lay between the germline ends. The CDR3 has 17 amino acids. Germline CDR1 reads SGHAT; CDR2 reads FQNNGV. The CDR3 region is CASSLVLTVTTSYEQYF. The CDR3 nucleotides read TGTGCCAGCAGCTTAGTCCTGACAGTGACAACCTCCTACGAGCAGTACTTC.

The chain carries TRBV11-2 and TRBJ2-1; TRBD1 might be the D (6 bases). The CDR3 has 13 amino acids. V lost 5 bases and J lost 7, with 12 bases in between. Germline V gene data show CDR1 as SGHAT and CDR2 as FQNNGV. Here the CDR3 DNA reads TGTGCCAGCAGCCCAATCCAGGGGAATGAGCAGTTCTTC. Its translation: CASSPIQGNEQFF.

Written as DNA, the CDR3 is TGTGCCAGCAGCCTCCAGGACAGGGGGACCTACGAGCAGTACTTC. It is translated as CASSLQDRGTYEQYF. This chain joins TRBV6-5 and TRBJ2-7; 10 bases are shared with TRBD1. Germline trimming cut 6 bases from V and 2 bases from J; bases unmatched to any gene: 7. Germline CDR1 MNHEY, CDR2 SVGAGI. The CDR3 length is 15 residues.